This T cell receptor (beta chain) was sequenced in a study of identical twins. A word on this clonotype: The target antigen is unknown.

Each cDNA held unique molecular identifiers, and template switching gave it a universal primer site. Using its own MiXCR run on the 5' RACE reads, TCRdb lists one record per CDR3 protein. This table has 750,000 to 950,000 distinct CDR3 sequences, around 12% appearing once. There are 15 residues in the CDR3. V gave up 0 bases and J gave up 1 base, with 9 bases separating them. CDR1 KGHSH and CDR2 LQKENI come from the germline V gene. Study-level points and caveats: Out-of-frame alpha sequences shared by twins were enriched for low generation probability. Cord blood beta clonotypes present at high abundance carried fewer insertions; no such pattern appeared in memory repertoires.

In addition, the sample was reused for a study of yellow fever vaccine responses in identical twins.

The TCR originated in a woman between 18 and 29 years old in good health. The chain recombines TRBV18 with TRBJ2-5; TRBD2 might be the D (5 bases). The specimen sequenced was PBMCs. The CDR3 sequence is CASSPPGGRQETQYF. The CDR3 DNA reads as TGTGCCAGCTCACCACCGGGCGGGCGCCAAGAGACCCAGTACTTC.